Listed below are T cell receptor beta chains from one sample, sequenced in a study of shared T cell receptors in the human thymus. Profiling relied on immunoSEQ multiplex PCR, and the TCRdb table lists in-frame clones only, not all of them. Of approximately 580,000 clones in the sample, about 84% were seen once. These data also formed part of another study, on human thymus T cells.

Material for sequencing was thymocytes. The receptors stem from a boy under three years old with a congenital heart defect. Each CDR3 is given with its conserved first and last residue. D genes are given only for firm matches. Expanded clones are given a class, and other clones once, few, many or no size at all.

d_call j_call v_call clone_size cdr3_length cdr3_aa cdr3_nt
TRBD1 TRBJ2-2 TRBV29-1 . 15 CSVHTGVENTGELFF TGCAGCGTTCATACAGGGGTTGAGAACACCGGGGAGCTGTTTTTT
TRBD1 TRBJ2-6 TRBV7-2 few 17 CASSLGHTGDGANVLTF TGTGCCAGCAGCTTAGGTCATACAGGGGATGGGGCCAACGTCCTGACTTTC
TRBD2 TRBJ2-3 TRBV2 . 16 CASRPGGSGGTDTQYF TGTGCCAGCAGGCCGGGAGGGAGTGGGGGCACAGATACGCAGTATTTT
TRBD1 TRBJ1-5 TRBV7-8 . 15 CASSLGDRATQPQHF TGTGCCAGCAGCTTAGGGGACAGGGCGACTCAGCCCCAGCATTTT
. TRBJ2-1 TRBV7-2 few 17 CASSLVHDLPGKDEQFF TGTGCCAGCAGCTTAGTGCACGACCTCCCCGGGAAAGATGAGCAGTTCTTC
. TRBJ2-5 TRBV7-9 once 14 CASSPLGRWETQYF TGTGCCAGCAGCCCGCTAGGGAGGTGGGAGACCCAGTACTTC
TRBD2 TRBJ2-5 TRBV4-1 once 21 CASSQVWPGTSGRAVLETQYF TGCGCCAGCAGCCAAGTTTGGCCCGGGACTAGCGGGAGGGCCGTCCTGGAGACCCAGTACTTC
. TRBJ2-5 TRBV18 . 16 CASSPGPAERQETQYF TGTGCCAGCTCACCAGGGCCAGCCGAACGACAGGAGACCCAGTACTTC
. TRBJ2-7 TRBV10-3 . 12 CAIAGGSYEQYF TGTGCCATCGCCGGGGGATCCTACGAGCAGTACTTC
TRBD2 TRBJ2-1 TRBV9 . 15 CASSISGSGWNEQFF TGTGCCAGCAGCATTAGCGGGAGTGGTTGGAATGAGCAGTTCTTC
TRBD1 TRBJ1-1 TRBV25-1 . 14 CASSGQAKNTEAFF TGTGCCAGCAGCGGACAGGCGAAGAACACTGAAGCTTTCTTT
. TRBJ1-1 TRBV27 . 16 CASSLGGVWMNTEAFF TGTGCCAGCAGTTTAGGAGGAGTCTGGATGAACACTGAAGCTTTCTTT
. TRBJ2-7 TRBV6-6 . 16 CASSTTGTGGPYEQYF TGTGCCAGCAGTACCACAGGGACGGGAGGTCCCTACGAGCAGTACTTC
. TRBJ2-3 TRBV7-6 once 18 CASSPQKPGSIGTDTQYF TGTGCCAGCAGCCCCCAGAAACCCGGGAGCATAGGCACAGATACGCAGTATTTT
. TRBJ2-1 TRBV6-5 . 15 CASSRARSSYNEQFF TGTGCCAGCAGTAGAGCGAGGAGTTCCTACAATGAGCAGTTCTTC
TRBD2 TRBJ2-1 TRBV5-6 . 15 CASSSGLAFYNEQFF TGTGCCAGCAGCTCGGGACTAGCTTTTTACAATGAGCAGTTCTTC
TRBD2 TRBJ2-7 TRBV7-7 once 15 CASSPPGTRAYEQYF TGTGCCAGCAGCCCACCCGGGACTAGGGCCTACGAGCAGTACTTC
. TRBJ1-2 TRBV25-1 . 13 CATSETYSWGYTF TGTGCCACTTCGGAGACCTATAGCTGGGGCTACACCTTC
TRBD2 TRBJ2-7 TRBV6-1 . 15 CASSDLGTSGYEQYF TGTGCCAGCAGTGACTTGGGGACTAGCGGGTACGAGCAGTACTTC
. TRBJ2-7 TRBV27 . 12 CASSLTNYEQYF TGTGCCAGCAGTTTAACTAACTACGAGCAGTACTTC
TRBD2 TRBJ2-7 TRBV4-1 . 15 CASSQEGRDFVEQYF TGCGCCAGCAGCCAAGAGGGGAGGGACTTTGTAGAGCAGTACTTC
TRBD1 TRBJ2-7 TRBV18 . 18 CASSAGRTGGFRSYEQYF TGTGCCAGCTCAGCAGGGAGGACAGGGGGCTTTAGGTCCTACGAGCAGTACTTC
TRBD2 TRBJ2-1 TRBV6-1 . 16 CASSAGGSPSYNEQFF TGTGCCAGCAGTGCGGGGGGGAGCCCATCCTACAATGAGCAGTTCTTC
. TRBJ2-4 TRBV7-2 . 19 CASSLASGTPPKKQHIQYF TGTGCCAGCAGCTTAGCGTCGGGGACACCGCCGAAAAAACAACACATTCAGTACTTC
. TRBJ1-2 TRBV7-2 . 15 CASSFSRGGVFGYTF TGTGCCAGCAGCTTCAGTAGGGGGGGCGTATTTGGCTACACCTTC
TRBD2 TRBJ2-2 TRBV9 . 18 CASSVGLAGPANTGELFF TGTGCCAGCAGCGTAGGCCTAGCGGGCCCCGCGAACACCGGGGAGCTGTTTTTT
. TRBJ2-7 TRBV4-1 . 17 CASSQGFGRSSSYEQYF TGCGCCAGCAGCCAGGGCTTCGGCAGAAGTTCCTCCTACGAGCAGTACTTC
TRBD2 TRBJ2-7 TRBV27 few 18 CASSSRLAGEASSYEQYF TGTGCCAGCAGTTCAAGACTAGCGGGAGAAGCGAGCTCCTACGAGCAGTACTTC
. TRBJ1-5 TRBV27 once 14 CASRLDAGGQPQHF TGTGCCAGCAGGCTAGACGCGGGCGGACAGCCCCAGCATTTT
TRBD2 TRBJ2-5 TRBV4-1 . 14 CASSQDLAGETQYF TGCGCCAGCAGCCAAGACCTAGCGGGGGAGACCCAGTACTTC
TRBD1 TRBJ1-2 TRBV5-6 . 16 CASSPFYRGRFYGYTF TGTGCCAGCAGCCCGTTCTACAGGGGGCGCTTCTATGGCTACACCTTC
TRBD1 TRBJ2-2 TRBV2 . 14 CASRTGGVGRELFF TGTGCCAGCAGGACAGGGGGCGTTGGCAGGGAGCTGTTTTTT
TRBD2 TRBJ2-3 TRBV5-6 . 16 CASSLTSGSPTDTQYF TGTGCCAGCAGCCTGACTAGCGGGAGTCCCACAGATACGCAGTATTTT
. TRBJ1-5 TRBV5-6 . 12 CASSVTAGPQHF TGTGCCAGCAGCGTGACTGCTGGGCCCCAGCATTTT
TRBD1 TRBJ2-7 TRBV19 few 15 CASSTGQGSSYEQYF TGTGCCAGTAGTACGGGACAGGGAAGCTCCTACGAGCAGTACTTC
. TRBJ2-7 TRBV2 . 10 CASRGSEQYF TGTGCCAGCCGGGGGTCCGAGCAGTACTTC